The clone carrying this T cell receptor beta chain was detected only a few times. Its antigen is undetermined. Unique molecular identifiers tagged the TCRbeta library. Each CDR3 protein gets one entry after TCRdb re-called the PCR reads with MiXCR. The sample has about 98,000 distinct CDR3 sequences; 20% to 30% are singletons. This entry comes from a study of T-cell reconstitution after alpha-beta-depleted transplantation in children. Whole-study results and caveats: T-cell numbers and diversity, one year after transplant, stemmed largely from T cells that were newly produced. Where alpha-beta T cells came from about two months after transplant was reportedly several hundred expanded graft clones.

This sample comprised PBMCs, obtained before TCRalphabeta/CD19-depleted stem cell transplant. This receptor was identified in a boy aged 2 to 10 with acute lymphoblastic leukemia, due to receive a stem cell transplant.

CDR3 bases: TGTGCCAGCAGTTCCCTAGCGGGGGAATACGAGCAGTACTTC. It translates to CASSSLAGEYEQYF. The genes are TRBV6-5 and TRBJ2-7, with 10 bases identical to TRBD2. With 4 bases clipped from V and 4 bases from J, the junction kept 4 bases outside the gene matches. Germline CDR1 MNHEY, CDR2 SVGAGI. This CDR3 contains 14 residues.